This T cell receptor beta chain was captured in a study of T cell repertoires in cytomegalovirus infection (dated by TCRdb to about 2019). Context from the whole study: Recently identified HLA-C-restricted CMV epitopes, whose presentation resists viral immunomodulation, were targeted by peptide stimulations together with well-studied HLA-B-restricted epitopes. The HLA type of each donor mattered for the analysis, because public TCR beta signatures pointed to carriage of CMV infection along with the matching HLA type.

The junction carries 8 bases between V and J, which are trimmed by 4 bases and 7 bases respectively. From the cysteine up to the phenylalanine, the CDR3 has a length of 12 residues. Here the CDR3 DNA is all that survives: 36 bases in frame from base 1. The run used an Illumina HiSeq 1500. TCRdb redid the processing of the public reads, applying fastp at Q25 and MiXCR, and retained in-frame beta chains. Each entry is one CDR3 protein sequence, shown with its most common DNA and genes. For this sample the table gives around 570,000 distinct CDR3 sequences, of which 40% were detected only once. The top ten constitute around 48% of the sample. According to the study, the label for this sample's treatment or condition signals: in vitro stimulation with specific CMV peptide epitopes to enrich CMV-specific T cells. To note about this clonotype: Its target antigen remains unknown. Base qualities were left out, and no much larger clone turns up one base away.

Study-wide conclusions, independent of this receptor: In both this cohort and an independent cohort of several hundred donors, the cumulative frequency of public TCR beta family members distinguished carriers of CMV infection plus the relevant HLA type. The ex vivo response was dominated by HLA-C-restricted CMV-specific TCR beta clonotypes, and the single most frequent clonotype in two of eight donors was supplied by these HLA-C-restricted clonotypes.

This receptor chain uses TRBV12-3 or TRBV12-4 and TRBJ1-5, with the D gene uncertain. The sample consisted of cultured PBMCs, taken from culture after CMV antigen stimulation. This receptor was identified in a human donor in good health (CMV status not recorded). Some clones in this sample may be carry-over from other donors' samples. The DNA is TGTGCCAGCAGTTCTAGAAAACAGCCCCAGCATTTT. Its product reads: CASSSRKQPQHF.